A selection of T cell receptor beta chains follows, all from one sample in a study of T cells in Graves' hyperthyroidism and ophthalmopathy. From the multiplex PCR reads, TCRdb called clonotypes with MiXCR, one entry per CDR3 protein. Among 700,000 or so distinct CDR3 sequences listed, less than 20% were seen once. Sequenced sample: blood. These receptors all come from a young man with Graves' hyperthyroidism. The conserved cysteine and the conserved F or W are not part of the CDR3 here.

cdr3_aa | j_call | v_call
ASSFWKGYATNEKLF | TRBJ1-4 | TRBV28
ASRRTISYEQY | TRBJ2-7 | TRBV27
ASSVAGQGPPNYGYT | TRBJ1-2 | TRBV9
ASGPRQGSYNEQS | TRBJ2-1 | TRBV7-2
ASSGPGAATGELF | TRBJ2-2 | TRBV28
ASSPRTGPNYGYT | TRBJ1-2 | TRBV7-2
ASSYSRQGYEQY | TRBJ2-7 | TRBV6-5
ASSTTSGRWTYNEQF | TRBJ2-1 | TRBV5-1
SARLAGGNRYNEQF | TRBJ2-1 | TRBV20-1
SATPAGGPSYEQY | TRBJ2-7 | TRBV20-1
ASSSRGWQF | TRBJ2-1 | TRBV12-3/TRBV12-4
ASSLEQRGDEQY | TRBJ2-7 | TRBV5-5
SAFPPGTGDEKLF | TRBJ1-4 | TRBV20-1
ASSPLGDRFSGNTIY | TRBJ1-3 | TRBV28
ASSYGGPQH | TRBJ1-5 | TRBV7-2
ASSPLISNTEAF | TRBJ1-1 | TRBV6-1
ASSLRKGEQY | TRBJ2-7 | TRBV7-2
ASSFGAASGHNEQF | TRBJ2-1 | TRBV3-1
ASSLWTGDPDEQF | TRBJ2-1 | TRBV5-8